This TCR beta chain was identified in a study of T cells expressing NK-cell markers. Looking at the study overall: All TCR beta repertoires analysed originated from sorted CD3+CD56+NKG2C+, CD3+CD56+NKG2C- and CD3+CD56-NKG2C+ T cells.

Reprocessing the 5' RACE reads, TCRdb reports a single entry for every CDR3 protein and omits DNA. The repertoire table contains about 180,000 distinct CDR3 sequences. The germline V gene encodes CDR1 SGHAT and CDR2 FQNNGV. This CDR3 has 17 amino acids. Turning to this clonotype: No antigen is known for it.

Points from the study as a whole: Whether expanded NKG2C+ T cell clones were HCMV specific stayed uncertain. A handful of donors showed these clonotypes also leading the CD3+CD56-NKG2C+ fraction.

The sequenced material came from blood T cells: a sorted CD56 or NKG2C T cell subset, CD4+ or CD8+ T cells, or bulk PBMC T cells (not recorded which). This chain uses TRBV11-2 with TRBJ2-1; TCRdb outputs TRBD2, but without DNA this stays unchecked. This receptor was taken from a man aged 18-69 years in good health. The CDR3 reads CASSLDSSGGLYNEQFF. Using reference TRBV11-2 and TRBJ2-1 for the parts outside the CDR3, the full variable domain is EAGVAQSPRYKIIEKRQSVAFWCNPISGHATLYWYQQILGQGPKLLIQFQNNGVVDDSQLPKDRFSAERLKGVDSTLKIQPAKLEDSAVYLCASSLDSSGGLYNEQFFGPGTRLTVL.